This T cell receptor (beta chain) was identified in a study of blood T cell repertoires in COVID-19. J lost 8 bases, V lost 6 bases, and 11 bases had no gene match. CDR1 and CDR2 from the germline V gene are MNHEY and SVGEGT. The CDR3 has 15 amino acids. The method was immunoSEQ multiplex PCR; TCRdb's version includes in-frame clones alone and lacks a portion of them. The sample gives some 320,000 clones, around 92% of which show up once; over 8.5% is in the top ten. V usage is TRBV6-2 or TRBV6-3 and J usage is TRBJ2-4; 9 bases line up with TRBD1. The sequenced sample consisted of peripheral blood. The receptor was isolated from a woman in her 30s with COVID-19, enrolled during active disease. For the CDR3, the DNA is TGTGCCAGCAGCCCCCGGACAGGGGCGGGAGACATTCAGTACTTC. Translation gives CASSPRTGAGDIQYF.